Listed below are T cell receptor beta chains from one sample, sequenced in a study of blood T cells in healthy people across ages. One entry per CDR3 protein results from TCRdb running MiXCR on the 5' RACE reads. Here the sample spans 1.5 million to 2 million distinct CDR3 sequences, more than 35% being singletons. Source material: blood. These receptors were collected from a human donor in good health. Both conserved end residues are part of each CDR3. A D gene is named only where the DNA matches it firmly. Size tells how often a clone was seen (once, few, many) or the class of an expanded clone, and some rows leave it out.

j_gene: TRBJ1-1
v_gene: TRBV6-6
abundance: few
d_gene: NA
CDR3aa: CASIHDPTNTEAFF
CDR3nt: TGTGCCAGCATTCACGACCCAACTAATACTGAAGCTTTCTTT

j_gene: TRBJ1-2
v_gene: TRBV6-9
abundance: few
d_gene: TRBD1
CDR3aa: CASTPTFEGASGYTF
CDR3nt: TGTGCCAGCACCCCCACATTTGAGGGGGCAAGTGGCTACACCTTC

j_gene: TRBJ2-7
v_gene: TRBV6-2/TRBV6-3
abundance: few
d_gene: NA
CDR3aa: CASSYSWVYEQYF
CDR3nt: TGTGCCAGCAGTTACTCCTGGGTCTACGAGCAGTACTTC

j_gene: TRBJ2-1
v_gene: TRBV20-1
abundance: NA
d_gene: NA
CDR3aa: CSARDPIGGKGQFF
CDR3nt: TGCAGTGCTAGAGACCCTATAGGAGGGAAAGGGCAGTTCTTC

j_gene: TRBJ1-6
v_gene: TRBV6-5
abundance: NA
d_gene: NA
CDR3aa: CARSDRTSDSPLHF
CDR3nt: TGTGCCCGCAGTGACCGGACATCTGATTCACCCCTCCACTTT

j_gene: TRBJ2-5
v_gene: TRBV20-1
abundance: NA
d_gene: TRBD2
CDR3aa: CSIRLSGGYQETQYF
CDR3nt: TGCAGTATCCGCCTAAGCGGGGGATACCAAGAGACCCAGTACTTC

j_gene: TRBJ2-5
v_gene: TRBV5-1
abundance: NA
d_gene: NA
CDR3aa: CASRQSNQETQYF
CDR3nt: TGCGCCAGTCGACAGTCTAACCAAGAGACCCAGTACTTC

j_gene: TRBJ1-4
v_gene: TRBV7-2
abundance: NA
d_gene: TRBD1
CDR3aa: CASSLSRGGINEKLFF
CDR3nt: TGTGCCAGCAGCTTAAGCAGGGGGGGTATCAATGAAAAACTGTTTTTT

j_gene: TRBJ2-7
v_gene: TRBV24-1
abundance: NA
d_gene: NA
CDR3aa: CATSVFRPATGRYEQYF
CDR3nt: TGTGCCACCAGTGTCTTCCGCCCCGCAACAGGGCGGTACGAGCAGTACTTC

j_gene: TRBJ1-2
v_gene: TRBV6-2/TRBV6-3
abundance: few
d_gene: NA
CDR3aa: CASSYEAAYGYTF
CDR3nt: TGTGCCAGCAGTTACGAGGCAGCCTATGGCTACACCTTC

j_gene: TRBJ2-7
v_gene: TRBV7-9
abundance: few
d_gene: TRBD2
CDR3aa: CASSRPLASGGPYEQYF
CDR3nt: TGTGCCAGCAGTCGTCCCCTGGCTAGCGGGGGGCCATACGAGCAGTACTTC

j_gene: TRBJ2-1
v_gene: TRBV3-1
abundance: NA
d_gene: NA
CDR3aa: CASSYEWVDEQFF
CDR3nt: TGTGCCAGCAGCTACGAATGGGTGGATGAGCAGTTCTTC

j_gene: TRBJ2-1
v_gene: TRBV30
abundance: few
d_gene: NA
CDR3aa: CAWSVAVYNEQFF
CDR3nt: TGTGCCTGGAGTGTAGCAGTGTACAATGAGCAGTTCTTC

j_gene: TRBJ2-5
v_gene: TRBV20-1
abundance: NA
d_gene: NA
CDR3aa: CSGTGRDQETQYF
CDR3nt: TGCAGTGGGACAGGGAGGGACCAAGAGACCCAGTACTTC

j_gene: TRBJ1-1
v_gene: TRBV6-2/TRBV6-3
abundance: few
d_gene: NA
CDR3aa: CASRDSGTTWEVTEAFF
CDR3nt: TGTGCCAGCCGAGATTCCGGCACGACATGGGAAGTAACTGAAGCTTTCTTT

j_gene: TRBJ1-2
v_gene: TRBV28
abundance: NA
d_gene: NA
CDR3aa: CASSSPGEGYGYTF
CDR3nt: TGTGCCAGCAGCTCACCGGGCGAGGGTTATGGCTACACCTTC

j_gene: TRBJ1-5
v_gene: TRBV4-2
abundance: NA
d_gene: NA
CDR3aa: CASSRTDSRGNQPQHF
CDR3nt: TGTGCCAGCAGCCGGACAGACTCGCGGGGGAATCAGCCCCAGCATTTT

j_gene: TRBJ1-4
v_gene: TRBV7-9
abundance: NA
d_gene: NA
CDR3aa: CASSLRQETEKLFF
CDR3nt: TGTGCCAGCAGCTTACGACAGGAGACCGAAAAACTGTTTTTT

j_gene: TRBJ2-1
v_gene: TRBV5-5
abundance: NA
d_gene: NA
CDR3aa: CASNIDRREQFF
CDR3nt: TGTGCCAGCAACATTGACAGGAGGGAGCAGTTCTTC

j_gene: TRBJ1-1
v_gene: TRBV11-3
abundance: NA
d_gene: NA
CDR3aa: CASSRRGGRDEAFF
CDR3nt: TGTGCCAGCAGCCGTCGTGGGGGGCGGGATGAAGCTTTCTTT

j_gene: TRBJ1-1
v_gene: TRBV7-2
abundance: NA
d_gene: TRBD1
CDR3aa: CASERGGARTEAFF
CDR3nt: TGTGCCAGCGAAAGAGGGGGCGCACGGACTGAAGCTTTCTTT

j_gene: TRBJ1-1
v_gene: TRBV29-1
abundance: NA
d_gene: NA
CDR3aa: CSVGGDSRGNTEAFF
CDR3nt: TGCAGCGTTGGGGGGGATTCCAGGGGGAACACTGAAGCTTTCTTT

j_gene: TRBJ2-3
v_gene: TRBV4-2
abundance: NA
d_gene: TRBD2
CDR3aa: CASSQDPLAGSLSTDTQYF
CDR3nt: TGTGCCAGCAGCCAAGATCCCCTAGCGGGGAGTCTTTCCACAGATACGCAGTATTTT

j_gene: TRBJ1-2
v_gene: TRBV20-1
abundance: NA
d_gene: NA
CDR3aa: CSASARGLVLSVYTF
CDR3nt: TGCAGTGCTAGTGCCAGGGGTTTAGTCCTTTCTGTCTACACCTTC

j_gene: TRBJ2-5
v_gene: TRBV19
abundance: NA
d_gene: TRBD1
CDR3aa: CASSQGAKTQYF
CDR3nt: TGTGCCAGTAGCCAGGGGGCGAAGACCCAGTACTTC

j_gene: TRBJ1-2
v_gene: TRBV10-3
abundance: NA
d_gene: TRBD1
CDR3aa: CAITRDRGGQNYGYTF
CDR3nt: TGTGCCATCACCCGGGACAGGGGCGGACAAAACTATGGCTACACCTTC

j_gene: TRBJ1-2
v_gene: TRBV7-2
abundance: once
d_gene: NA
CDR3aa: CASSFRQTGGGYTF
CDR3nt: TGTGCCAGCAGCTTCCGACAGACCGGCGGAGGCTACACCTTC

j_gene: TRBJ1-2
v_gene: TRBV12-3/TRBV12-4
abundance: NA
d_gene: TRBD1
CDR3aa: CASSHTGVNYGYTF
CDR3nt: TGTGCCAGCAGTCATACAGGGGTTAACTATGGCTACACCTTC

j_gene: TRBJ1-2
v_gene: TRBV7-2
abundance: NA
d_gene: TRBD1
CDR3aa: CASSLGAGGVTPYGYTF
CDR3nt: TGTGCCAGCAGCTTAGGCGCAGGGGGTGTCACCCCCTATGGCTACACCTTC

j_gene: TRBJ1-5
v_gene: TRBV20-1
abundance: NA
d_gene: NA
CDR3aa: CSARDRRQGVSQPQHF
CDR3nt: TGCAGTGCTAGAGATAGGCGGCAGGGTGTGAGTCAGCCCCAGCATTTT

j_gene: TRBJ2-7
v_gene: TRBV7-2
abundance: NA
d_gene: NA
CDR3aa: CASSPEGDRNQYF
CDR3nt: TGTGCCAGCAGCCCGGAGGGGGATAGGAACCAGTACTTC

j_gene: TRBJ1-4
v_gene: TRBV7-8
abundance: few
d_gene: NA
CDR3aa: CASSPRVSANEKRFF
CDR3nt: TGTGCCAGCAGCCCCAGGGTTTCAGCTAATGAAAAACGGTTTTTT

j_gene: TRBJ2-5
v_gene: TRBV20-1
abundance: NA
d_gene: NA
CDR3aa: CSARDQNQETQYF
CDR3nt: TGCAGTGCTAGAGATCAGAATCAAGAGACCCAGTACTTC

j_gene: TRBJ2-7
v_gene: TRBV5-5
abundance: NA
d_gene: NA
CDR3aa: CASSFVTATYEQYF
CDR3nt: TGTGCCAGCAGCTTTGTAACAGCCACCTACGAGCAGTACTTC

j_gene: TRBJ1-2
v_gene: TRBV6-5
abundance: NA
d_gene: TRBD1
CDR3aa: CASSYGDRANYGYTF
CDR3nt: TGTGCCAGCAGTTACGGGGACAGGGCGAACTATGGCTACACCTTC

j_gene: TRBJ2-5
v_gene: TRBV9
abundance: NA
d_gene: NA
CDR3aa: CASSVGSRARAQYF
CDR3nt: TGTGCCAGCAGCGTAGGTTCCAGGGCCCGCGCCCAGTACTTC

j_gene: TRBJ2-1
v_gene: TRBV12-3/TRBV12-4
abundance: NA
d_gene: TRBD2
CDR3aa: CASSLGPSGGYYNEQFF
CDR3nt: TGTGCCAGCAGTTTAGGGCCTAGCGGGGGGTACTACAATGAGCAGTTCTTC

j_gene: TRBJ1-6
v_gene: TRBV9
abundance: NA
d_gene: TRBD1
CDR3aa: CASSVDEGANSPLHF
CDR3nt: TGTGCCAGCAGCGTAGACGAGGGGGCCAATTCACCCCTCCACTTT

j_gene: TRBJ2-5
v_gene: TRBV5-4
abundance: few
d_gene: NA
CDR3aa: CASSLLQGAQETQYF
CDR3nt: TGTGCCAGCAGCTTGTTACAAGGAGCGCAAGAGACCCAGTACTTC

j_gene: TRBJ2-1
v_gene: TRBV20-1
abundance: NA
d_gene: TRBD2
CDR3aa: CSANSSGRYNEQFF
CDR3nt: TGCAGTGCCAACTCTAGCGGACGATACAATGAGCAGTTCTTC

j_gene: TRBJ2-6
v_gene: TRBV6-2/TRBV6-3
abundance: NA
d_gene: NA
CDR3aa: CASSATARPSGANVLTF
CDR3nt: TGTGCCAGCAGTGCGACAGCAAGGCCCTCTGGGGCCAACGTCCTGACTTTC

j_gene: TRBJ2-3
v_gene: TRBV7-2
abundance: NA
d_gene: NA
CDR3aa: CASSFRAAGADTQYF
CDR3nt: TGTGCCAGCAGCTTCCGGGCAGCTGGGGCAGATACGCAGTATTTT

j_gene: TRBJ2-1
v_gene: TRBV18
abundance: few
d_gene: NA
CDR3aa: CASSRGSAASYAYGQFF
CDR3nt: TGTGCCAGCTCACGGGGGTCCGCGGCGAGTTATGCCTATGGGCAGTTCTTC

j_gene: TRBJ2-7
v_gene: TRBV28
abundance: NA
d_gene: NA
CDR3aa: CASRNPNSPYEQYF
CDR3nt: TGTGCCAGCCGGAACCCCAACAGTCCCTACGAGCAGTACTTC

j_gene: TRBJ1-1
v_gene: TRBV10-3
abundance: few
d_gene: NA
CDR3aa: CAITGHLNTEAFF
CDR3nt: TGTGCCATCACCGGACACCTGAACACTGAAGCTTTCTTT

j_gene: TRBJ2-1
v_gene: TRBV4-3
abundance: NA
d_gene: TRBD2
CDR3aa: CASSQDRAGGRHSYNEQFF
CDR3nt: TGCGCCAGCAGCCAAGATCGAGCGGGGGGCCGTCATTCCTACAATGAGCAGTTCTTC

j_gene: TRBJ2-7
v_gene: TRBV5-1
abundance: NA
d_gene: NA
CDR3aa: CASSHLSGLSSHEQYF
CDR3nt: TGCGCCAGCAGCCACCTAAGCGGGCTAAGCTCCCACGAGCAGTACTTC

j_gene: TRBJ2-3
v_gene: TRBV15
abundance: few
d_gene: NA
CDR3aa: CATSTTRARGDTQYF
CDR3nt: TGTGCCACCAGCACAACCAGAGCCCGGGGGGATACGCAGTATTTT

j_gene: TRBJ2-3
v_gene: TRBV12-3/TRBV12-4
abundance: NA
d_gene: NA
CDR3aa: CACSLEGQGDTQYF
CDR3nt: TGTGCCTGCAGTTTAGAGGGCCAGGGAGATACGCAGTATTTT

j_gene: TRBJ1-1
v_gene: TRBV20-1
abundance: few
d_gene: NA
CDR3aa: CSARDLQDEAFF
CDR3nt: TGCAGTGCTAGAGATTTGCAGGACGAAGCTTTCTTT

j_gene: TRBJ1-2
v_gene: TRBV20-1
abundance: NA
d_gene: NA
CDR3aa: CSAREGRDGYTF
CDR3nt: TGCAGTGCTAGAGAGGGAAGGGATGGCTACACCTTC

j_gene: TRBJ2-5
v_gene: TRBV18
abundance: NA
d_gene: NA
CDR3aa: CASSPPSATQETQYF
CDR3nt: TGTGCCAGCTCACCACCGTCGGCCACCCAAGAGACCCAGTACTTC

j_gene: TRBJ2-7
v_gene: TRBV7-9
abundance: NA
d_gene: NA
CDR3aa: CASSTGGIPYEQYF
CDR3nt: TGTGCCAGCAGCACTGGCGGAATACCTTACGAGCAGTACTTC

j_gene: TRBJ1-2
v_gene: TRBV29-1
abundance: NA
d_gene: NA
CDR3aa: CSVQRRSTGSYGYTF
CDR3nt: TGCAGCGTTCAAAGACGGTCGACGGGCTCCTATGGCTACACCTTC

j_gene: TRBJ2-1
v_gene: TRBV28
abundance: few
d_gene: NA
CDR3aa: CASSLVGLTGGNEQFF
CDR3nt: TGTGCCAGCAGTTTAGTTGGCTTGACCGGGGGCAATGAGCAGTTCTTC

j_gene: TRBJ1-4
v_gene: TRBV4-1
abundance: NA
d_gene: NA
CDR3aa: CASSQRVNEKLFF
CDR3nt: TGCGCCAGCAGCCAACGAGTAAATGAAAAACTGTTTTTT

j_gene: TRBJ1-1
v_gene: TRBV12-3/TRBV12-4
abundance: few
d_gene: NA
CDR3aa: CASSSTHGTEAFF
CDR3nt: TGTGCCAGCAGCTCTACCCACGGGACTGAAGCTTTCTTT

j_gene: TRBJ2-5
v_gene: TRBV6-5
abundance: NA
d_gene: TRBD2
CDR3aa: CASSYSGSGVETQYF
CDR3nt: TGTGCCAGCAGTTACTCGGGGAGCGGGGTAGAGACCCAGTACTTC

j_gene: TRBJ2-1
v_gene: TRBV29-1
abundance: NA
d_gene: NA
CDR3aa: CSARRTDVSSYNEQFF
CDR3nt: TGCAGCGCCCGAAGGACGGACGTTAGCTCCTACAATGAGCAGTTCTTC